This TCR beta chain was captured by sequencing in a study of PD-1 blockade in classical Hodgkin lymphoma. CDR3 length equals 15 residues. V was clipped by 3 bases and J by 6 bases, with 17 bases between them. The germline CDR1 and CDR2 sequences are SNHLY and FYNNEI. Relapse after autologous stem cell transplantation occurred in every patient, and brentuximab vedotin exposure varied. Some clones are missing from TCRdb's copy, which holds only in-frame ones; the method was immunoSEQ multiplex PCR. The data contain about 63,000 clones, 88% of them seen just once; the ten biggest clones take up around 5.4%.

The chain joins TRBV2 to TRBJ1-2; weak D call: TRBD1 (6 bases). The source was peripheral blood mononuclear cells (PBMCs), collected before the second cycle of nivolumab. The source of this sequence is a human donor with classical Hodgkin lymphoma. This CDR3 is CASSDYNRDLHGYTF. The CDR3 region has the DNA TGTGCCAGCAGTGACTATAACAGGGATCTGCATGGCTACACCTTC.